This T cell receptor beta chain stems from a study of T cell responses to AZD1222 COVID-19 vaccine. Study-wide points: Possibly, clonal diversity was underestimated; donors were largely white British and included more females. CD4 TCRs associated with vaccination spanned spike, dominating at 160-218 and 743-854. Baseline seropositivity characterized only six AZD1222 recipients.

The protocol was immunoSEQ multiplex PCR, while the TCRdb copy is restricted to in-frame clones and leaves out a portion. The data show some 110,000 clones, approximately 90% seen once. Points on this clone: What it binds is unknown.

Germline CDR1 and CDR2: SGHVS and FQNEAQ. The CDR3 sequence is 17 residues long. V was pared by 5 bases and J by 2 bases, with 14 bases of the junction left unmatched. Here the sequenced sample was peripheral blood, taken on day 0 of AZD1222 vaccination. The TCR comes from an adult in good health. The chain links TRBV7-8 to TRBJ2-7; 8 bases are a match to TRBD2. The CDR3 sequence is CASSPLPSGSTPYEQYF. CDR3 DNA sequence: TGTGCCAGCAGCCCCCTCCCGAGCGGGAGTACCCCCTACGAGCAGTACTTC.